This passage covers 31 T cell receptor beta chains from one sample sequenced in a study of blood T cells in healthy people across ages. Primers used in a second PCR of roughly 6 to 11 cycles were a sample-barcoded 5' primer and a J-beta primer mix. TCRdb reanalysed the 5' RACE reads using MiXCR and keeps one entry per CDR3 protein. The sample consists of about 1.4 million distinct CDR3 sequences, 59% of them appearing once. The sample consisted of blood. These receptors were taken from a man younger than 35 in good health.

The chain links TRBV7-9 to TRBJ2-3; no firm D call. CDR1 and CDR2 from the germline V gene are SEHNR and FQNEAQ (reference sequence). The CDR3 is 14 amino acids. V shed 2 bases and J shed 3 bases, with 9 bases lying between them. The CDR3 sequence is CASSLTYRTDTQYF. The CDR3 nucleotides read TGTGCCAGCAGCTTAACCTACAGAACAGATACGCAGTATTTT. Full variable domain (rest looked up from reference TRBV7-9 and TRBJ2-3): DTGVSQNPRHKITKRGQNVTFRCDPISEHNRLYWYRQTLGQGPEFLTYFQNEAQLEKSRLLSDRFSAERPKGSFSTLEIQRTEQGDSAMYLCASSLTYRTDTQYFGPGTRLTVL.

J is TRBJ2-7 and V is TRBV5-1; tentative D call: TRBD2 (5 bases). Germline V lookup: CDR1 SGHRS, CDR2 YFSETQ. With 0 bases removed from V and 6 bases from J, the gap between germline ends came to 10 bases. CDR3 length equals 13 residues. The CDR3 coding sequence is TGCGCCAGCAGCTTGGTGAGGGATCTCGAGCAGTACTTC. Protein: CASSLVRDLEQYF.

DNA for the CDR3: TGCAGTGCCGTGCCACTAGCGGGGGGCCAAGAGACCCAGTACTTC. It is translated as CSAVPLAGGQETQYF. The chain joins TRBV20-1 to TRBJ2-7; TRBD2 agrees at 12 bases. The J call may be in error: the DNA end matches TRBJ2-5 better. The V gene's germline CDR1 is DFQATT and CDR2 SNEGSKA (reference sequence). The CDR3 extends over 15 amino acids.

The chain uses TRBV12-3 or TRBV12-4 and TRBJ1-4; tentative D call: TRBD1 (5 bases). This CDR3 comprises 15 residues. Trimming left V 9 bases short and J 2 bases short, with 16 bases between. CDR3 DNA: TGTGCCAGTAACTCGCAGGGTTGGACTAATGAAAAACTGTTTTTT. Translation: CASNSQGWTNEKLFF.

This clonotype was counted only a few times. The J gene is TRBJ2-7, the V gene TRBV5-1; 8 positions match TRBD1. V lost 4 bases and J lost 5; bases outside the gene matches: 8. CDR1 SGHRS and CDR2 YFSETQ come from the germline V gene. The CDR3 contains 14 residues. The CDR3 loop is CASSDGTGGHEQYF. The CDR3 DNA reads TGCGCCAGCAGCGACGGGACAGGTGGCCACGAGCAGTACTTC.

The V and J genes are TRBV9 and TRBJ2-7; D might be TRBD2 (5 bases). The CDR3 runs to 15 residues. Germline-derived CDR1 and CDR2 are SGDLS and YYNGEE. Trimming shortened V by 4 bases and J by 4 bases, and 18 bases separated the two germline ends. CDR3 DNA: TGTGCCAGCAGCCCAGGCGAGGGCAGGCAATACGAGCAGTACTTC. Protein product: CASSPGEGRQYEQYF.

The chain links TRBV9 to TRBJ2-2, with D possibly matching TRBD2 (6 bases). The CDR3 consists of 15 residues. The V gene lost 0 bases and the J gene lost 2 bases, with 8 bases spanning the gap. Germline V gives CDR1 SGDLS, CDR2 YYNGEE. CDR3 sequence: CASSVEGGNTGELFF. CDR3 coding DNA: TGTGCCAGCAGCGTAGAGGGAGGAAACACCGGGGAGCTGTTTTTT. The complete variable domain, with remaining parts taken from reference TRBV9 and TRBJ2-2, reads DSGVTQTPKHLITATGQRVTLRCSPRSGDLSVYWYQQSLDQGLQFLIQYYNGEERAKGNILERFSAQQFPDLHSELNLSSLELGDSALYFCASSVEGGNTGELFFGEGSRLTVL.

The sample holds many counts of this clonotype. The V gene is TRBV20-1, the J gene TRBJ2-7, with a possible D match to TRBD1 (6 bases). V was clipped by 2 bases and J by 2 bases, with 16 bases between them. Germline values: CDR1 DFQATT, CDR2 SNEGSKA (reference sequence). CDR3 length equals 15 residues. This CDR3 is CSARTLDRNPYEQYF. CDR3 bases: TGCAGTGCTAGAACCCTCGACAGGAACCCCTACGAGCAGTACTTC.

The chain recombines TRBV7-2 with TRBJ2-7; 9 nucleotides agree with TRBD2. The V and J ends lost 5 bases and 2 bases, in that order; junction bases with no gene match: 13. This CDR3 spans 17 amino acids. CDR1 is SGHTA, CDR2 FQGNSA, per germline. The CDR3 nucleotides are TGTGCCAGCAGCATCCCGAGCCGCGGGGGGGGCACCTACGAGCAGTACTTC. Its protein is CASSIPSRGGGTYEQYF.

J is TRBJ2-7 and V is TRBV7-8, with TRBD1 matching 8 bases. The CDR3 spans 14 residues. V dropped 5 bases and J dropped 5; count of bases not matched to a gene: 8. Germline-derived CDR1 and CDR2 are SGHVS and FQNEAQ. CDR3 coding DNA: TGTGCCAGCAGCGATACAGGGGGATGGGACGAGCAGTACTTC. It is translated as CASSDTGGWDEQYF.

This chain's CDR3 is CASSPRINYEQYF. The CDR3 DNA follows: TGTGCCAGCAGCCCTCGGATCAACTACGAGCAGTACTTC. This chain connects TRBV3-1 to TRBJ2-7; D ambiguous. Per germline, CDR1 LGHDT and CDR2 YNNKEL (reference sequence). The CDR3 has 13 amino acids. V dropped 4 bases and J dropped 3 bases, with 10 bases sitting between them.

V and J are TRBV5-6 and TRBJ2-5; D uncertain. Judging by the DNA end, TRBJ2-7 fits better; the J call may be wrong. The CDR3 is 14 amino acids. Germline assignment: CDR1 SGHDT and CDR2 YYEEEE. CDR3 region: CASSLVRRSYEQYF. In DNA form, the CDR3 reads TGTGCCAGCAGCTTGGTTCGGCGGTCCTACGAGCAGTACTTC.

The chain couples TRBV6-1 to TRBJ1-1; D unclear. V was clipped by 3 bases and J by 5 bases, with 10 bases between them. The CDR3 spans 13 residues. Germline CDR1 reads MNHNS; CDR2 reads SASEGT. The CDR3 here is CASSDQLTTEAFF. The CDR3 DNA follows: TGTGCCAGCAGTGACCAGTTGACGACTGAAGCTTTCTTT.

This clonotype was found a few times. J is TRBJ1-1 and V is TRBV2; 8 positions agree with TRBD1. The CDR3 sequence is 14 residues long. J gave up 4 bases and V 8 bases, and 9 bases lay outside the gene matches. Germline CDR1 and CDR2: SNHLY and FYNNEI. The CDR3 is CASRMGQVVTEAFF. The DNA for the CDR3 is TGTGCCAGCCGGATGGGACAGGTTGTCACTGAAGCTTTCTTT.

This clonotype appeared a few times. The chain has TRBV11-2 and TRBJ1-2; no reliable D call. Trimming removed 2 bases at V and 8 bases at J, with 18 bases between. From germline, CDR1 is SGHAT and CDR2 FQNNGV. The CDR3 has 15 amino acids. The CDR3: CASSLTEWRRTGYTF. Written as DNA, the CDR3 is TGTGCCAGCAGCTTAACGGAGTGGAGACGGACCGGCTACACCTTC.

This clonotype was observed a few times. The V and J genes are TRBV7-2 and TRBJ2-5, with TRBD2 identical over 13 bases. The ends lost 1 base at V and 4 bases at J; junction bases unmatched: 6. Germline CDR1 SGHTA, CDR2 FQGNSA. The CDR3 loop spans 17 amino acids. The CDR3 loop reads CASSLVTSGGALETQYF. The CDR3 bases are TGTGCCAGCAGCTTAGTCACTAGCGGGGGGGCATTAGAGACCCAGTACTTC. The whole variable domain, filled in from reference TRBV7-2 and TRBJ2-5, reads GAGVSQSPSNKVTEKGKDVELRCDPISGHTALYWYRQSLGQGLEFLIYFQGNSAPDKSGLPSDRFSAERTGGSVSTLTIQRTQQEDSAVYLCASSLVTSGGALETQYFGPGTRLLVL.

This clonotype came up a few times. The chain has TRBV10-3 and TRBJ1-5; 7 bases match TRBD1. J lost 3 bases, V lost 2 bases, and 7 bases had no gene match. Germline CDR1 ENHRY, CDR2 SYGVKD. The CDR3 sequence is 16 residues long. As DNA, the CDR3 is TGTGCCATCAGTGAGAAGACAGGGAAAGCCAATCAGCCCCAGCATTTT. The encoded protein is CAISEKTGKANQPQHF.

The chain couples TRBV7-8 to TRBJ1-2, with 9 bases identical to TRBD1. Looked up from germline, CDR1 is SGHVS and CDR2 is FQNEAQ. The CDR3 extends over 15 amino acids. V lost 5 bases to trimming and J lost 0 bases; unmatched junction nucleotides: 4. Written as DNA, the CDR3 is TGTGCCAGCAGCCTTAGGACAGGGGCTAACTATGGCTACACCTTC. Encoded protein: CASSLRTGANYGYTF.

The rearrangement uses TRBV20-1 and TRBJ2-3; D not certain. Germline CDR1 reads DFQATT; CDR2 reads SNEGSKA (reference sequence). V was cut by 0 bases and J by 6 bases, with 10 bases left in between. This CDR3 spans 13 amino acids. In nucleotides, the CDR3 is TGCAGTGCTAGAGAGGTCGGGTGGGATACGCAGTATTTT. Translation gives CSAREVGWDTQYF.

The V call is TRBV18, the J call TRBJ1-1; TRBD1 is a possible D gene (5 bases). V shed 3 bases and J shed 1 base, with 12 bases lying between them. The germline CDR1 and CDR2 sequences are KGHSH and LQKENI. The CDR3 has 15 amino acids. The CDR3 bases are TGTGCCAGCTCACCGGGACCGATTTCGAACACTGAAGCTTTCTTT. This sequence encodes CASSPGPISNTEAFF.

The V and J genes are TRBV4-3 and TRBJ2-7, with 8 bases lining up with TRBD1. This CDR3 has 14 residues. V was clipped by 3 bases and J by 4 bases; unmatched bases: 5. Germline V lookup: CDR1 LGHNA, CDR2 YSLEER. The chain's CDR3 is CASSQLRGLYEQYF. The CDR3 DNA sequence: TGCGCCAGCAGCCAGCTCAGGGGGCTGTACGAGCAGTACTTC.

This clonotype appeared a few times. This chain joins TRBV29-1 and TRBJ2-3; 10 nucleotides match TRBD2. Germline CDR1 and CDR2: SQVTM and ANQGSEA. CDR3 length: 15 residues. Trimming cost V 2 bases and J 4 bases; bases outside gene matches: 6. The CDR3 is CSVELSSGSSDTQYF. CDR3 DNA sequence: TGCAGCGTTGAATTATCTAGCGGGAGTTCAGATACGCAGTATTTT.

This clonotype has more than one count but fewer than ten. This chain joins TRBV14 and TRBJ1-2; D is possibly TRBD1 (5 bases). This CDR3 is built from 13 residues. Per the germline V gene, CDR1 is SGHDN and CDR2 is FVKESK. The ends were cut back, 4 bases at V and 2 bases at J, with 8 bases in the middle. The CDR3 DNA follows: TGTGCCAGCAGCCGGGGGTGGAACTATGGCTACACCTTC. As protein: CASSRGWNYGYTF.

This clonotype was seen more than once but under ten times. V gene TRBV2 combines with J gene TRBJ2-1; 7 bases fit TRBD2. Per the germline V gene, CDR1 is SNHLY and CDR2 is FYNNEI. V gave up 6 bases and J gave up 4 bases; unmatched junction bases: 3. The CDR3 is made up of 13 amino acids. This CDR3 is CASRAGPYNEQFF. Written as DNA, the CDR3 is TGTGCCAGCAGAGCGGGGCCATACAATGAGCAGTTCTTC.

This clonotype was picked up a small number of times. The chain links TRBV27 to TRBJ1-5, with D hard to call. V was pared by 5 bases and J by 4 bases, with 9 bases between. This CDR3 is built from 13 residues. Germline CDR1 is MNHEY and CDR2 is SMNVEV (reference sequence). CDR3 protein: CASSVYENQPQHF. In DNA, the CDR3 is TGTGCCAGCAGTGTATATGAGAATCAGCCCCAGCATTTT.

This sequence joins TRBV6-5 and TRBJ1-2; D is perhaps TRBD1 (6 bases). From germline, CDR1 is MNHEY and CDR2 SVGAGI. The V gene lost 2 bases and the J gene lost 6 bases, with 16 bases spanning the gap. This CDR3 region has 15 residues. The DNA for the CDR3 is TGTGCCAGCAGTTACGGAGACAGGTTAGGGGATGGCTACACCTTC. It encodes CASSYGDRLGDGYTF.

The chain joins TRBV27 to TRBJ1-1; perhaps TRBD1 as D (6 bases). CDR3 length: 15 amino acids. Deletions cut 0 bases from V and 0 bases from J, with 8 bases between. Germline-derived CDR1 and CDR2 are MNHEY and SMNVEV (reference sequence). The CDR3 DNA sequence: TGTGCCAGCAGTTTATCAGGGGGGGTGAACACTGAAGCTTTCTTT. It encodes CASSLSGGVNTEAFF.

The chain combines TRBV19 with TRBJ1-2; D is ambiguous. This CDR3 has 13 amino acids. Trimming left V 7 bases short and J 9 bases short, with 18 bases between. Looked up from germline, CDR1 is LNHDA and CDR2 is SQIVND (reference sequence). CDR3 sequence: CASTQESGSRYTF. CDR3 sequence (DNA): TGTGCCAGTACCCAAGAGAGTGGAAGTCGCTACACCTTC.

The rearrangement links TRBV4-1 to TRBJ2-7; 8 bases match TRBD1. Germline CDR1 is MGHRA and CDR2 is YSYEKL. V was pared by 4 bases and J by 4 bases, with 9 bases of the junction left unmatched. This CDR3 has 15 residues. DNA for the CDR3: TGCGCCAGCAGCCTCCCAGGGGGCACCGTTTACGAGCAGTACTTC. This codes for CASSLPGGTVYEQYF.

This sequence joins TRBV12-3 or TRBV12-4 and TRBJ1-6; D is ambiguous. V dropped 3 bases and J dropped 8 bases, with 14 bases sitting between them. The CDR3 is made up of 15 amino acids. CDR3 in amino acids: CASSLEGRADSPLHF. The CDR3 DNA sequence: TGTGCCAGCAGTTTGGAAGGTCGTGCGGATTCACCCCTCCACTTT.

This chain joins TRBV27 and TRBJ2-3; D possibly corresponds to TRBD2 (6 bases). This CDR3 is 15 amino acids long. Trimming removed 4 bases from V and 6 bases from J, with 17 bases in between. Germline lookup yields CDR1 MNHEY and CDR2 SMNVEV (reference sequence). The CDR3 DNA reads as TGTGCCAGCAGTTCACCGGGACCAAGCGGGGATACGCAGTATTTT. Its translation: CASSSPGPSGDTQYF.